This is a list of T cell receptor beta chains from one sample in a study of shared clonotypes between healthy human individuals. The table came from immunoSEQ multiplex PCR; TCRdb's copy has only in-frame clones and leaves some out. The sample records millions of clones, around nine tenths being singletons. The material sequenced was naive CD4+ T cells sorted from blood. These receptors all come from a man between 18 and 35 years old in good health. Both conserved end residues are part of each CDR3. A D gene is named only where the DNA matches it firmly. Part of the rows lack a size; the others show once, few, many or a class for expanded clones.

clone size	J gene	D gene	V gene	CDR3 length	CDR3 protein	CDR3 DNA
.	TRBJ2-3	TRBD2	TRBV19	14	CASSTPGLVSTQYF	TGTGCCAGTAGTACCCCGGGACTAGTCTCTACGCAGTATTTT
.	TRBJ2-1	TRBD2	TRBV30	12	CASAGGPGEQFF	TGTGCCTCAGCGGGGGGGCCGGGTGAGCAGTTCTTC
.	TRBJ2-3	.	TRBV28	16	CASSHPRKDGTDTQYF	TGTGCCAGCAGTCACCCAAGGAAGGATGGCACAGATACGCAGTATTTT
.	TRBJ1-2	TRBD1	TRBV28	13	CASSSDRAYGYTF	TGTGCCAGCAGTTCGGACAGGGCGTATGGCTACACCTTC
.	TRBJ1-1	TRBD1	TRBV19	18	CASSTPPGTGVMNTEAFF	TGTGCCAGTAGTACACCACCGGGGACAGGGGTGATGAACACTGAAGCTTTCTTT
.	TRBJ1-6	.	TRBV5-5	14	CASSLGTARSPLHF	TGTGCCAGCAGCTTGGGGACAGCTAGGTCACCCCTCCACTTT
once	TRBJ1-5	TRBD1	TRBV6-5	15	CASGRTGVSNQPQHF	TGTGCCAGCGGAAGGACAGGGGTTAGCAATCAGCCCCAGCATTTT
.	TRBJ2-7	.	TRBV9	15	CASSRGSGSSYEQYF	TGTGCCAGCAGCCGTGGGAGCGGGTCTTCCTACGAGCAGTACTTC
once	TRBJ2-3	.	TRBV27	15	CASRNGHPGTDTQYF	TGTGCCAGCAGAAATGGACACCCGGGCACAGATACGCAGTATTTT
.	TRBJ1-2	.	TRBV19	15	CASSIKAGVDYGYTF	TGTGCCAGTAGTATTAAGGCAGGGGTCGACTATGGCTACACCTTC
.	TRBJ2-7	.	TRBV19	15	CASSQQGTLYGEQYF	TGTGCCAGTAGCCAACAGGGAACTCTCTACGGCGAGCAGTACTTC
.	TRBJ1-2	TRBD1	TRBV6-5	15	CASSYVTGASYGYTF	TGTGCCAGCAGTTACGTGACAGGGGCTAGCTATGGCTACACCTTC
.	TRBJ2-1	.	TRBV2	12	CASTSDEEEQFF	TGTGCCAGCACATCCGACGAGGAGGAGCAGTTCTTC
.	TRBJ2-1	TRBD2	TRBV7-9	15	CASSFLTSGGNEQFF	TGTGCCAGCAGCTTTCTCACTAGCGGGGGAAATGAGCAGTTCTTC
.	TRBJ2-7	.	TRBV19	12	CASNHRGGERYF	TGTGCCAGCAACCATCGCGGAGGCGAGCGGTACTTC
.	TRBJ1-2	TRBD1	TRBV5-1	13	CASSYDRVGGYTF	TGCGCCAGCAGCTACGACAGGGTTGGAGGCTACACCTTC
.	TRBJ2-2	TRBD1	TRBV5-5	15	CASSSRQGASGELFF	TGTGCCAGCAGCTCCAGACAGGGGGCCTCTGGGGAGCTGTTTTTT
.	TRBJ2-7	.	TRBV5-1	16	CASSFRGADLPYEQYF	TGCGCCAGCAGCTTCAGGGGAGCGGATCTTCCCTACGAGCAGTACTTC
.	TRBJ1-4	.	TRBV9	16	CASSPDFPTLNEKLFF	TGTGCCAGCAGCCCGGATTTCCCTACCCTTAATGAAAAACTGTTTTTT
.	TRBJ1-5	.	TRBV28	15	CASSPRGTYGPPQHF	TGTGCCAGCAGTCCCCGCGGGACGTACGGTCCGCCCCAGCATTTT
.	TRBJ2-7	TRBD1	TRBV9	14	CASSVSGQSYEQYF	TGTGCCAGCAGCGTCTCGGGACAGAGCTACGAGCAGTACTTC
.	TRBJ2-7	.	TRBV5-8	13	CASSLVRGYEQYF	TGTGCCAGCAGCCTGGTCCGAGGGTACGAGCAGTACTTC
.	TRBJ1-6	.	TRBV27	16	CASSLRGGAYNSPLHF	TGTGCCAGCAGTCTACGGGGGGGCGCCTATAATTCACCCCTCCACTTT
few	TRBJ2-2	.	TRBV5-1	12	CASSPPSGELFF	TGCGCCAGCAGCCCTCCTTCCGGGGAGCTGTTTTTT
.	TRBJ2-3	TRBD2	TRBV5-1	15	CASSVTSVSTDTQYF	TGCGCCAGCAGCGTAACTAGCGTCAGCACAGATACGCAGTATTTT
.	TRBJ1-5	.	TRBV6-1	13	CASLQGLNQPQHF	TGTGCCAGCCTACAGGGTCTGAATCAGCCCCAGCATTTT
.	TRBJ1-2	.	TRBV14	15	CASSAEPGRAGGYTF	TGTGCCAGCAGCGCCGAACCAGGGAGAGCGGGGGGCTACACCTTC
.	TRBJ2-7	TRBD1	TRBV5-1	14	CASSPGQGSYEQYF	TGCGCCAGCAGCCCCGGACAGGGTTCCTACGAGCAGTACTTC
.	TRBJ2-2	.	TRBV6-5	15	CASSYVGQNTGELFF	TGTGCCAGCAGTTATGTGGGACAGAACACCGGGGAGCTGTTTTTT
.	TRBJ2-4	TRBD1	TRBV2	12	CASSGQGPIQYF	TGTGCCAGCAGCGGACAGGGGCCCATTCAGTACTTC
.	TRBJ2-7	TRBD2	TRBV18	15	CASSQGLADSYEQYF	TGTGCCAGCTCCCAGGGACTAGCGGACTCCTACGAGCAGTACTTC
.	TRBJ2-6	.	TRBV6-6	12	CASSRLSSVLTF	TGTGCCAGCAGTCGCCTCAGCTCCGTCCTGACTTTC
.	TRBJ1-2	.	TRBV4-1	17	CASSSRLRTAANYGYTF	TGCGCCAGCAGCTCGCGCCTCCGGACGGCTGCTAACTATGGCTACACCTTC
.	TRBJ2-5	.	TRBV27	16	CASSPDRLDGGETQYF	TGTGCCAGCAGCCCCGACCGGCTAGATGGAGGAGAGACCCAGTACTTC
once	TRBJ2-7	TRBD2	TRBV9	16	CASSVDGAGVWYEQYF	TGTGCCAGCAGCGTAGATGGGGCGGGAGTATGGTACGAGCAGTACTTC
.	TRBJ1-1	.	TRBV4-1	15	CASSQPSRGLPEAFF	TGCGCCAGCAGCCAACCCTCACGGGGGCTACCTGAAGCTTTCTTT
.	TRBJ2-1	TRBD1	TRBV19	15	CASSVLGGNRNEQFF	TGTGCCAGTAGTGTTTTAGGGGGCAATAGGAATGAGCAGTTCTTC
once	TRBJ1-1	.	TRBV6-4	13	CASSPTPDTEAFF	TGTGCCAGCAGTCCGACGCCGGACACTGAAGCTTTCTTT
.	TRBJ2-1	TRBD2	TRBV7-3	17	CASSLTPGTSYYNEQFF	TGTGCCAGCAGCTTGACCCCCGGGACTAGCTATTACAATGAGCAGTTCTTC
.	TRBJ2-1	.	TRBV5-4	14	CASSLGATYNEQFF	TGTGCCAGCAGCTTAGGCGCCACCTACAATGAGCAGTTCTTC
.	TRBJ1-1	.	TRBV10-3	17	CAISESGDTPGNTEAFF	TGTGCCATCAGTGAGTCCGGAGACACCCCGGGGAACACTGAAGCTTTCTTT
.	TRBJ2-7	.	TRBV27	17	CASSFTRVGLGSYEQYF	TGTGCCAGCAGTTTCACGAGGGTTGGATTGGGATCCTACGAGCAGTACTTC
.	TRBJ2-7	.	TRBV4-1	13	CASSRIGPGEQYF	TGCGCCAGCAGCCGAATTGGGCCTGGGGAGCAGTACTTC
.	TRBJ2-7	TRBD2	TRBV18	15	CASSPYAGEYYEQYF	TGTGCCAGCTCTCCCTACGCGGGGGAGTACTACGAGCAGTACTTC
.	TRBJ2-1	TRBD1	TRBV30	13	CAWSVTGGGEQFF	TGTGCCTGGAGTGTAACAGGGGGCGGAGAGCAGTTCTTC